The 16 T cell receptor beta chains listed next were all sequenced from one sample in a study of T cells in Graves' hyperthyroidism and ophthalmopathy. From RNA transcripts, TCR beta CDR3 regions were amplified. HTBI primers were the set used in a first-round RT-PCR of the TCR CDR3. TCRdb re-called the multiplex PCR reads through MiXCR, storing one row per CDR3 protein. The table records a few hundred thousand distinct CDR3 sequences, under 20% of them present only once. Sequenced sample: blood. The source of these receptors is a man between 18 and 29 years old with Graves' ophthalmopathy.

This clonotype was counted ten times or more. The chain is built from TRBV7-9 and TRBJ2-7; D gene uncertain. V gave up 5 bases and J gave up 0 bases, with 11 bases separating them. This CDR3 contains 14 residues. Germline V lookup: CDR1 SEHNR, CDR2 FQNEAQ (reference sequence). The CDR3 DNA is TGTGCCAGCAGCGAGGACGGGCACTCCTACGAGCAGTACTTC. Translation gives CASSEDGHSYEQYF.

This clonotype was counted at least ten times. J is TRBJ2-1 and V is TRBV20-1; weak D call: TRBD2 (6 bases). The CDR3 extends over 13 amino acids. CDR1 is DFQATT, CDR2 SNEGSKA, per germline (reference sequence). V lost 3 bases to trimming and J lost 1 base, with 7 bases between them. DNA for the CDR3: TGCAGTGCTAGCGGGGGTTCCTACAATGAGCAGTTCTTC. This codes for CSASGGSYNEQFF.

The chain carries TRBV28 and TRBJ2-2, with D perhaps TRBD1 (5 bases). V was trimmed by 8 bases and J by 5 bases, leaving 15 bases between them. CDR1 and CDR2 (germline): MDHEN, SYDVKM. The CDR3 runs 14 residues. DNA of the CDR3: TGTGCCAGCCTCCCCAGGGCGAGGACCGGGGAGCTGTTTTTT. It encodes CASLPRARTGELFF.

DNA of the CDR3: TGCAGCGTTGGGGGCGGGTTCGCGCGGGGGGCCGAAGAGACCCAGTACTTC. This gives the protein CSVGGGFARGAEETQYF. The chain recombines TRBV29-1 with TRBJ2-5; TRBD2 agrees at 8 bases. Germline-derived CDR1 and CDR2 are SQVTM and ANQGSEA. The J segment lost 3 bases and the V segment lost 4 bases, leaving 16 bases of the junction unmatched. The CDR3 runs to 17 residues.

This clonotype was observed many times. The CDR3 loop is CASSLGGRQPQHF. CDR3 coding DNA: TGTGCCAGCAGTTTGGGGGGGCGTCAGCCCCAGCATTTT. The J gene is TRBJ1-5, the V gene TRBV28; TRBD1 might be the D (6 bases). In germline, CDR1 is MDHEN, CDR2 SYDVKM. With 3 bases removed from V and 6 bases from J, the gap between germline ends came to 9 bases. The CDR3 is made up of 13 amino acids.

This clonotype was picked up a small number of times. The chain uses TRBV12-3 or TRBV12-4 and TRBJ2-4, with D possibly called TRBD1 or TRBD2 (5 bases each). This CDR3 region has 12 residues. V was shortened by 6 bases and J by 7 bases, with 10 bases between the two germline ends. In nucleotides, the CDR3 is TGTGCCAGCAGCCGGGACGCCAACATTCAGTACTTC. Encoded protein: CASSRDANIQYF.

The rearrangement uses TRBV12-3 or TRBV12-4 and TRBJ2-1; TRBD2 matches 7 bases. The CDR3 has 15 residues. The trim removed 3 bases at V and 9 bases at J, leaving 11 bases unmatched. Here the CDR3 reads CASSFLGGRLSEQFF. In DNA form, the CDR3 reads TGTGCCAGCAGTTTTTTGGGGGGGAGACTTTCTGAGCAGTTCTTC.

This clonotype has a count of ten or more. The J gene is TRBJ1-1, the V gene TRBV3-1; TRBD1 matches 7 bases. Germline trimming cut 0 bases from V and 5 bases from J; bases unmatched to any gene: 3. The CDR3 has 14 residues. Looked up from germline, CDR1 is LGHDT and CDR2 is YNNKEL (reference sequence). DNA of the CDR3: TGTGCCAGCAGCCAAGAGGCAGGGGGAACTGAAGCTTTCTTT. Encoded protein: CASSQEAGGTEAFF.

The sample holds many counts of this clonotype. This chain links TRBV7-8 with TRBJ1-1; perhaps TRBD1 as D (6 bases). The CDR3 runs 14 residues. The V and J ends lost 7 bases and 4 bases respectively, with 16 bases between them. In germline, CDR1 is SGHVS, CDR2 FQNEAQ. This CDR3 is CASNEPGQITEAFF. For the CDR3, the DNA is TGTGCCAGCAACGAGCCCGGACAGATCACTGAAGCTTTCTTT.

As concerns this clonotype: A much larger clone lies one base from this, so it may be a read error. The CDR3 ends on some other residue instead of the conserved phenylalanine or tryptophan, so this is likely a read error. Here the CDR3 reads CASSRQGLGETQYS. The CDR3 DNA reads as TGTGCCAGCAGTCGACAGGGGTTGGGGGAGACCCAGTACTCC. The chain couples TRBV3-1 to TRBJ2-5, with TRBD1 identical over 8 bases. Germline CDR1 reads LGHDT; CDR2 reads YNNKEL (reference sequence). CDR3 length: 14 residues. V shed 6 bases and J 5 bases; nucleotides not matched to a gene: 8.

The genes are TRBV14 and TRBJ2-5; TRBD1 agrees at 8 bases. Looked up from germline, CDR1 is SGHDN and CDR2 is FVKESK. Losses at the gene ends were 1 base for V and 12 bases for J; bases not matched to a gene: 10. This CDR3 is 14 amino acids long. Here the CDR3 DNA reads TGTGCCAGCAGCCAAGTGGGACAGGCTTCGAGGGAGTACTTC. Its translation is CASSQVGQASREYF.

In this sample, this clonotype turned up many times. The J gene is TRBJ2-3, the V gene TRBV7-8; D is uncertain. With 1 base removed from V and 5 bases from J, the gap between germline ends came to 13 bases. The CDR3 covers 15 residues. CDR1 is SGHVS, CDR2 FQNEAQ, per germline. DNA of the CDR3: TGTGCCAGCAGCTTAGAGATCAGGCTCGGAGATACGCAGTATTTT. Amino acid sequence: CASSLEIRLGDTQYF. Filled out from reference TRBV7-8 and TRBJ2-3, the complete variable domain reads GAGVSQSPRYKVAKRGQDVALRCDPISGHVSLFWYQQALGQGPEFLTYFQNEAQLDKSGLPSDRFFAERPEGSVSTLKIQRTQQEDSAVYLCASSLEIRLGDTQYFGPGTRLTVL.

This clonotype occurred many times. V usage is TRBV5-1 and J usage is TRBJ1-3; unclear D gene. V lost 4 bases to trimming and J lost 2 bases, with 7 bases between them. The V gene's germline CDR1 is SGHRS and CDR2 YFSETQ. The CDR3 covers 13 residues. CDR3 residues: CASSPGPGNTIYF. The CDR3 DNA is TGCGCCAGCAGCCCAGGACCTGGAAACACCATATATTTT. Full variable domain (remainder filled in from reference TRBV5-1 and TRBJ1-3): KAGVTQTPRYLIKTRGQQVTLSCSPISGHRSVSWYQQTPGQGLQFLFEYFSETQRNKGNFPGRFSGRQFSNSRSEMNVSTLELGDSALYLCASSPGPGNTIYFGEGSWLTVV.

The rearrangement uses TRBV20-1 and TRBJ2-7; 7 bases are shared with TRBD2. The CDR3 loop spans 14 amino acids. Germline-derived CDR1 and CDR2 are DFQATT and SNEGSKA (reference sequence). Losses at the gene ends were 8 bases for V and 0 bases for J; bases not matched to a gene: 10. The CDR3 region has the DNA TGCAGTACCCGCCGGGGAGGGAGCTCCTACGAGCAGTACTTC. Residues: CSTRRGGSSYEQYF.

This clonotype occurred many times. The chain is built from TRBV20-1 and TRBJ2-7, with 7 bases lining up with TRBD1. The CDR3 loop spans 15 amino acids. CDR1 and CDR2 from the germline V gene are DFQATT and SNEGSKA (reference sequence). Trimming cost V 0 bases and J 1 base; bases outside gene matches: 6. The CDR3, as DNA: TGCAGTGCTAGAGATCCGACAGGGTTATCCTACGAGCAGTACTTC. This gives the protein CSARDPTGLSYEQYF.

This clonotype has a count of ten or more. The chain combines TRBV24-1 with TRBJ2-3; D may match TRBD1 or TRBD2 (5 bases each). The ends were cut back, 1 base at V and 4 bases at J, with 17 bases in the middle. This CDR3 has 17 residues. Germline CDR1 and CDR2: KGHDR and SFDVKD. CDR3 protein: CATSDFRAPKGPDTQYF. The CDR3 DNA sequence: TGTGCCACCAGTGATTTTAGGGCTCCGAAGGGACCAGATACGCAGTATTTT.